These 21 T cell receptor beta chains were sequenced from one sample in a study of T cell changes during pregnancy in multiple sclerosis (dated by TCRdb to the late 2010s). Receptor libraries were prepared by the immunoSEQ multiplex PCR assay. TCRdb obtained this table from immuneACCESS and retained in-frame rearrangements with V and J assigned. These tables miss some clones; where compared with another copy, unresolved V genes account for less than half of the shortfall, and the remainder is unexplained. The sample records just under 100,000 clones, about 94% of which are singletons. The biggest ten clones account for 0.99% of the sample. The specimen comprised peripheral blood, sampled after pregnancy. The source of these receptors is a female donor with multiple sclerosis, enrolled in a pregnancy study.

This chain joins TRBV6-6 and TRBJ1-3; 7 nucleotides line up with TRBD1. CDR1 MNHNY and CDR2 SVGAGI come from the germline V gene (reference sequence). CDR3 length: 14 residues. V shed 8 bases, J shed 0 bases, and the junction held 4 bases outside the gene matches. The CDR3 sequence: CASGDSNSGNTIYF. CDR3 nucleotide sequence: TGTGCCAGCGGGGACAGCAACTCTGGAAACACCATATATTTT.

The gene calls are TRBV5-1 and TRBJ1-2; D call uncertain. This CDR3 comprises 17 residues. Looked up from germline, CDR1 is SGHRS and CDR2 is YFSETQ. V was cut by 0 bases and J by 0 bases, with 15 bases left in between. The CDR3 here is CASSLVGRTLANYGYTF. The CDR3 DNA reads as TGCGCCAGCAGCTTGGTTGGTCGGACTTTGGCTAACTATGGCTACACCTTC. Supplemented by reference TRBV5-1 and TRBJ1-2, the full variable domain reads KAGVTQTPRYLIKTRGQQVTLSCSPISGHRSVSWYQQTPGQGLQFLFEYFSETQRNKGNFPGRFSGRQFSNSRSEMNVSTLELGDSALYLCASSLVGRTLANYGYTFGSGTRLTVV.

This chain joins TRBV15 and TRBJ1-5; D not certain. V lost 5 bases to trimming and J lost 4 bases, with 6 bases between them. The CDR3 runs 12 residues. Germline CDR1 LNHNV, CDR2 YYDKDF (reference sequence). CDR3 nucleotides: TGTGCCACCAGCCTACCTAATCAGCCCCAGCATTTT. This codes for CATSLPNQPQHF.

The chain carries TRBV27 and TRBJ2-1, with 7 bases matching TRBD2. From germline, CDR1 is MNHEY and CDR2 SMNVEV (reference sequence). The junction had 4 bases not matched to a gene; V was cut back by 5 bases and J by 0 bases. The CDR3 has 15 residues. CDR3 bases: TGTGCCAGCAGTCCTAGCGGTAACTCCTACAATGAGCAGTTCTTC. Translating gives CASSPSGNSYNEQFF.

About this clone: The junction and the germline gene differ at one end; a read error may be behind it. This rearrangement joins TRBV28 to TRBJ2-7; perhaps TRBD1 as D (5 bases). The CDR3 is 15 residues long. Germline assignment: CDR1 MDHEN and CDR2 SYDVKM. The CDR3 DNA follows: TGTGCCAGCAGTTTCCAGGGCCGGTTCTCCTCCGAGCAGTACTTC. Translation gives CASSFQGRFSSEQYF. Complete variable domain (other parts from reference TRBV28 and TRBJ2-7): DVKVTQSSRYLVKRTGEKVFLECVQDMDHENMFWYRQDPGLGLRLIYFSYDVKMKEKGDIPEGYSVSREKKERFSLILESASTNQTSMYLCASSFQGRFSSEQYFGPGTRLTVT.

The chain carries TRBV7-2 and TRBJ1-1; 12 bases align to TRBD1. The J segment lost 3 bases and the V segment lost 3 bases, leaving 8 bases of the junction unmatched. Germline CDR1 SGHTA, CDR2 FQGNSA. The length of the CDR3 is 17 residues. CDR3 DNA: TGTGCCAGCAGCTTGGATGGGACAGGGGGCGGAGACACTGAAGCTTTCTTT. This codes for CASSLDGTGGGDTEAFF.

The CDR3 DNA reads TGTGCCAGCAGAGGTTGGAACCAGGTAGACTATGGCTACACCTTC. Translating it yields CASRGWNQVDYGYTF. The chain couples TRBV6-5 to TRBJ1-2; D is unclear. From germline, CDR1 is MNHEY and CDR2 SVGAGI. The V and J ends lost 6 bases and 3 bases respectively, with 17 bases between them. The CDR3 extends over 15 amino acids.

The chain employs TRBV2 and TRBJ1-4; 8 positions agree with TRBD1. The CDR3 runs 15 residues. The germline gives CDR1 SNHLY, CDR2 FYNNEI. The V gene end was trimmed by 6 bases and the J gene end by 7 bases; junction bases not matched to a gene: 10. The DNA for the CDR3 is TGTGCCAGCAGCCCGGACAGGGAGGTTGTTGAAAAACTGTTTTTT. Translation gives CASSPDREVVEKLFF.

This sequence joins TRBV27 and TRBJ2-7; 10 bases map to TRBD1. Germline loops: CDR1 MNHEY, CDR2 SMNVEV (reference sequence). There are 15 residues in the CDR3. Trimming cost V 0 bases and J 2 bases; bases outside gene matches: 1. The DNA for the CDR3 is TGTGCCAGCAGTTTATCGGGGACAGGGGCCTACGAGCAGTACTTC. Amino acid sequence: CASSLSGTGAYEQYF.

J is TRBJ2-3 and V is TRBV9; 11 nucleotides match TRBD2. The CDR3 covers 19 residues. Germline assignment: CDR1 SGDLS and CDR2 YYNGEE. Losses at the gene ends were 3 bases for V and 2 bases for J; bases not matched to a gene: 14. DNA for the CDR3: TGTGCCAGCAGCGGGGGGAGGGCTAGCGGGAGGACCCTCACAGATACGCAGTATTTT. Translating it yields CASSGGRASGRTLTDTQYF.

The genes are TRBV11-2 and TRBJ2-7, with 8 bases fitting TRBD2. Germline values: CDR1 SGHAT, CDR2 FQNNGV. The CDR3 covers 15 residues. Losses at the gene ends were 7 bases for V and 0 bases for J; bases not matched to a gene: 8. CDR3: CASTLTSASSYEQYF. In DNA form, the CDR3 reads TGTGCCAGCACCCTGACTAGCGCAAGCTCCTACGAGCAGTACTTC.

The chain joins TRBV19 to TRBJ1-2, with D hard to call. Trimming took off 7 bases at V and 8 bases at J, with 14 bases between the two ends. The CDR3 is made up of 12 amino acids. The V gene's germline CDR1 is LNHDA and CDR2 SQIVND (reference sequence). The CDR3 is CASTLGSRGYTF. In DNA, the CDR3 is TGTGCCAGTACCCTCGGCTCTAGGGGCTACACCTTC.

The chain joins TRBV6-6 to TRBJ2-7; TRBD1 might be the D (5 bases). The CDR3 runs to 11 residues. V gave up 6 bases and J gave up 3 bases, with 6 bases separating them. CDR1 is MNHNY, CDR2 SVGAGI, per germline (reference sequence). CDR3 nucleotides: TGTGCCAGCAGCAGGGACTACGAGCAGTACTTC. It encodes CASSRDYEQYF.

The rearrangement links TRBV25-1 to TRBJ2-1; a weak D match, TRBD1 (6 bases). There are 16 residues in the CDR3. Trimming stripped 4 bases from V and 0 bases from J, with 13 bases between. In germline, CDR1 is MGHDK, CDR2 SYGVNS. This CDR3 is CASSVQGESSYNEQFF. As DNA, the CDR3 is TGTGCCAGCAGTGTACAGGGAGAAAGCTCCTACAATGAGCAGTTCTTC.

The chain joins TRBV7-2 to TRBJ1-4, with 8 nucleotides matching TRBD1. Unmatched junction bases numbered 7, after V lost 2 bases and J lost 8 bases. CDR3 length equals 15 residues. The germline CDR1 and CDR2 sequences are SGHTA and FQGNSA. The DNA of the CDR3 is TGTGCCAGCAGCTTATCCGGACAGGGTAAAGAAAAACTGTTTTTT. Its protein product is CASSLSGQGKEKLFF.

On this clone itself: This same CDR3 is encoded by further DNA sequences in the sample. This sequence joins TRBV27 and TRBJ2-7; TRBD1 agrees at 8 bases. Germline CDR1 is MNHEY and CDR2 is SMNVEV (reference sequence). V trimming: 6 bases; J trimming: 2 bases; junction bases outside the gene matches: 3. CDR3 size: 13 residues. The CDR3 loop is CASSTDRAYEQYF. The CDR3 nucleotides are TGTGCCAGCAGCACGGACAGGGCCTACGAGCAGTACTTC.

The rearrangement links TRBV4-1 to TRBJ1-5; D unresolved. V lost 0 bases and J lost 7, with 10 bases in between. The germline V gene encodes CDR1 MGHRA and CDR2 YSYEKL. This CDR3 comprises 14 residues. CDR3 protein: CASSQEGVLQPQHF. CDR3 bases: TGCGCCAGCAGCCAAGAAGGAGTCTTACAGCCCCAGCATTTT.

The V call is TRBV21-1, the J call TRBJ2-7; the table gives TRBD2 as D, unverified against the DNA. TRBV21-1 has pseudogene status. The CDR3 totals 15 residues. CDR3: CASSIKGVHSYEQYF. CDR3 DNA sequence: TGTGCCAGCAGCATTAAGGGAGTCCACTCCTACGAGCAGTACTTC.

This chain links TRBV6-1 with TRBJ1-1; a weak D match, TRBD1 (5 bases). Trimming cost V 6 bases and J 0 bases, with 8 bases left between them. The CDR3 is 13 amino acids. Germline V CDR1 and CDR2: MNHNS, SASEGT. CDR3 nucleotides: TGTGCCAGCAGAAAGACAGTGAACACTGAAGCTTTCTTT. Residues: CASRKTVNTEAFF.

The chain couples TRBV2 to TRBJ2-3, with D possibly TRBD2 on 6 matching bases. Germline loops: CDR1 SNHLY, CDR2 FYNNEI. This CDR3 contains 15 residues. V lost 2 bases to trimming and J lost 4 bases, with 13 bases between them. The chain's CDR3 is CASSETGADADTQYF. The CDR3, as DNA: TGTGCCAGCAGTGAAACGGGAGCTGACGCAGATACGCAGTATTTT.

This chain links TRBV18 with TRBJ2-2, with TRBD2 identical over 10 bases. The germline CDR1 and CDR2 sequences are KGHSH and LQKENI. The length of the CDR3 is 17 residues. After removal of 2 bases from V and 6 bases from J, the junction contained 9 bases not matched to a gene. Here the CDR3 DNA reads TGTGCCAGCTCACCAGTTCCTAGCGGGAGAAAGGCCGGGGAGCTGTTTTTT. Amino acid sequence: CASSPVPSGRKAGELFF.